This T cell receptor (beta chain) was captured in a study of shared clonotypes between healthy human individuals. Assay used: immunoSEQ multiplex PCR; TCRdb lists only in-frame clones, some missing. The sample has more than 2,000,000 clones; around nine tenths are singletons. For this clone: Its antigen is undetermined.

Study-wide points: Roughly 5% of naive CD4 clonotypes were shared across several donors. Rarefaction demonstrated incomplete sorted-subset sequencing despite large depth.

The receptor's source is a man younger than 30 in good health. The sequencing sample was made of naive CD4+ T cells sorted from blood. Subset: CD45RA+ positively selected.

The CDR3, as DNA: TGTGCCAGCAGCTTGCGGCCTAGCGGGAGCACAGATACGCAGTATTTT. Its protein product is CASSLRPSGSTDTQYF. The chain couples TRBV5-5 to TRBJ2-3, with 8 bases aligning to TRBD2. J lost 0 bases, V lost 1 base, and 4 bases had no gene match. CDR1 SGHKS and CDR2 YYEKEE come from the germline V gene (reference sequence). The CDR3 runs 16 residues.